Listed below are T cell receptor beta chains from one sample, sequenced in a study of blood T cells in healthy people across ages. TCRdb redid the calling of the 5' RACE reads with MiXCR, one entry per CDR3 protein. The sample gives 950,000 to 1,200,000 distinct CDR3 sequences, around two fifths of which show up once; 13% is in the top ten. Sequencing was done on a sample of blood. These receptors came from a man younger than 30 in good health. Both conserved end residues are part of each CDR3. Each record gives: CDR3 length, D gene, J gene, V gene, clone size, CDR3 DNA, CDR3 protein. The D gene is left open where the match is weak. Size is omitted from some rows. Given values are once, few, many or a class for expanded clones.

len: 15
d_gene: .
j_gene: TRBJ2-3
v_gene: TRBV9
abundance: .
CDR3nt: TGTGCCAGCAGCGTAGGTACTTGGGCATCAGATACGCAGTATTTT
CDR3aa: CASSVGTWASDTQYF

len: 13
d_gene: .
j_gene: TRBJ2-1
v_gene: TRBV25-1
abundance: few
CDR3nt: TGTGCCAGCAGTGATTTCGAGCGCTATGAGCAGTTCTTC
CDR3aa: CASSDFERYEQFF

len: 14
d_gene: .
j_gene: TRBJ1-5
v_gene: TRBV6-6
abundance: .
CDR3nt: TGTGCCAGCAGTTATGGCAGGGACACCCAGCCCCAGCATTTT
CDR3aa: CASSYGRDTQPQHF

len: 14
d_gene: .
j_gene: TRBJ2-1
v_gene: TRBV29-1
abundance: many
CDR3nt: TGCAGCGTTGAAGACCCTGGACAGTACAATGAGCAGTTCTTC
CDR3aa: CSVEDPGQYNEQFF

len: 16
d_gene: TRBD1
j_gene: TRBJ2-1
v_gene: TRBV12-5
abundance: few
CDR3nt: TGTGCTAGTGGTTTGTACGGGACAGCTGAGGGCAATGAGCAGTTCTTC
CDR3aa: CASGLYGTAEGNEQFF

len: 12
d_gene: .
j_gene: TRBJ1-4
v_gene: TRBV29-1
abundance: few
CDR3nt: TGCAGCGTTGAAGAGGGGCATGAAAAACTGTTTTTT
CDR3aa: CSVEEGHEKLFF

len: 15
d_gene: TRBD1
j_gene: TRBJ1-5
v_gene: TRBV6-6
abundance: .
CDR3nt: TGTGCCAGCAGGGGGACAGCAGATAGCAATCAGCCCCAGCATTTT
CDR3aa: CASRGTADSNQPQHF

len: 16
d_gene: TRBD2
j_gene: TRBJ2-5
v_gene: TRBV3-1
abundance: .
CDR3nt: TGTGCCAGCAGCCCGAGCGGGGATATGTACCAAGAGACCCAGTACTTC
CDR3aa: CASSPSGDMYQETQYF

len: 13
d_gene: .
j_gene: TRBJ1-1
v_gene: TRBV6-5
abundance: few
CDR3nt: TGTGCCAGCAGTGCCCCGGGGAACGGTGAAGCTTTCTTT
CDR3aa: CASSAPGNGEAFF

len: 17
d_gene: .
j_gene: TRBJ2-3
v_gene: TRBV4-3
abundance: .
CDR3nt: TGCGCCAGCAGCCAAGAACGGGACGACACAGGAGAAGATACGCAGTATTTT
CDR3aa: CASSQERDDTGEDTQYF

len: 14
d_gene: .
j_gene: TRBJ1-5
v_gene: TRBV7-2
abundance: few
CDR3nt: TGTGCCAGCAGCTTAGATCACGTGATTCAGCCCCAGCATTTT
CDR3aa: CASSLDHVIQPQHF

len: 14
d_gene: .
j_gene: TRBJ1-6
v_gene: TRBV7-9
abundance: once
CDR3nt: TGTGCCTGCAGCTTAGATCAGGGAGGTTCACCCCTCCACTTT
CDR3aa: CACSLDQGGSPLHF

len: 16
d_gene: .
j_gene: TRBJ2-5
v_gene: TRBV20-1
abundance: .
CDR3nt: TGCAGTGCTAGCGAGCCGAGGGGGGCCCTCCAAGAGACCCAGTACTTC
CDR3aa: CSASEPRGALQETQYF

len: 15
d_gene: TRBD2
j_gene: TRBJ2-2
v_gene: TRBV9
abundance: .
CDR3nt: TGTGCCAGCAGCAAGGGACTAGCGGGGGCCGGGGAGCTGTTTTTT
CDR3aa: CASSKGLAGAGELFF

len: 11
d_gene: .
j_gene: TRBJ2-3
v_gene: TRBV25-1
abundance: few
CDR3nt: TGTGCCAGTGTGGTGCAAGATACGCAGTATTTT
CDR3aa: CASVVQDTQYF

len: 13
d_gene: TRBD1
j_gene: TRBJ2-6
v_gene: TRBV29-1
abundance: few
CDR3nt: TGCAGCGTGATGGACAGGGAGGCCAACGTCCTGACTTTC
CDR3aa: CSVMDREANVLTF

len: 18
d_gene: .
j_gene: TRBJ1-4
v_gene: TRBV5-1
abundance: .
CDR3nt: TGCGCCAGCAGCTTCTTATCTAGGACAGCCGGAACTAATGAAAAACTGTTTTTT
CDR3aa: CASSFLSRTAGTNEKLFF

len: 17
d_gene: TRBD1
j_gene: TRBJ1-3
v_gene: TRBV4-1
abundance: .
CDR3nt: TGCGCCAGCAGCCAAGATGCCAAGACAGGGGGCGGATACACCATATATTTT
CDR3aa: CASSQDAKTGGGYTIYF

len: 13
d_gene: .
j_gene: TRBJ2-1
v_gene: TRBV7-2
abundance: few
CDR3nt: TGTGCCAGCAGCTCGGTTTGGGACAATGAGCAGTTCTTC
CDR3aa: CASSSVWDNEQFF

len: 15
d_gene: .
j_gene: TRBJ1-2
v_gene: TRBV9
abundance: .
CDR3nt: TGTGCCAGCAGCGTAGAGGCAGGTATAAGCTATGGCTACACCTTC
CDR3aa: CASSVEAGISYGYTF

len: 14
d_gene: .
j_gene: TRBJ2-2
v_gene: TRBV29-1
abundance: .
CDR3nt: TGCAGCGTTGAGCCAGGGATGAACACCGGGGAGCTGTTTTTT
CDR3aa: CSVEPGMNTGELFF

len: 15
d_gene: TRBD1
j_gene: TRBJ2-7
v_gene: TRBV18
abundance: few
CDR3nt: TGTGCCAGCTCACCTGGGACAGGGGATATCTACGAGCAGTACTTC
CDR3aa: CASSPGTGDIYEQYF

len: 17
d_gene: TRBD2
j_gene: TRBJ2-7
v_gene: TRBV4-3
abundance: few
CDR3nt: TGCGCCAGCAGCCAAGCAACCTGGGAGGGGCGACCCGATGAGCAGTACTTC
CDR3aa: CASSQATWEGRPDEQYF

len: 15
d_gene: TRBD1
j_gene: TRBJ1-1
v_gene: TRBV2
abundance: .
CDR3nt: TGTGCCAGCAGAGGGACAGGTTGGTCCGACACTGAAGCTTTCTTT
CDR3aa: CASRGTGWSDTEAFF

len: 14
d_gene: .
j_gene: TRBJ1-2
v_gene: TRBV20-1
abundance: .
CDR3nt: TGCAGTGCTAGCAGGGGCCGGCCTAACTATGGCTACACCTTC
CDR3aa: CSASRGRPNYGYTF

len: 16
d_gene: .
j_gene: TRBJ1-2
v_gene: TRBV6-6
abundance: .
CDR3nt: TGTGCCAGCAGTACTTATTCCGACAGCTCACCGGGAGGCTACACCTTC
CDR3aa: CASSTYSDSSPGGYTF

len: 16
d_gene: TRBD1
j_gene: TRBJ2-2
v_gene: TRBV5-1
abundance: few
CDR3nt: TGCGCCAGCACCAAGACAGGGGGCGCGAACACCGGGGAGCTGTTTTTT
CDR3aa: CASTKTGGANTGELFF

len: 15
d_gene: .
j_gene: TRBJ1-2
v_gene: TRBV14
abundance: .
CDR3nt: TGTGCCAGCAGCCAAGTTGGGCAGTCTAACTATGGCTACACCTTC
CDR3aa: CASSQVGQSNYGYTF

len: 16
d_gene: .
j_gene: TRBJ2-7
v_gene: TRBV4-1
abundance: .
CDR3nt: TGCGCCAGCAGCCAAGATGGCCCGAGCTCCTACAATGAGCAGTACTTC
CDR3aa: CASSQDGPSSYNEQYF

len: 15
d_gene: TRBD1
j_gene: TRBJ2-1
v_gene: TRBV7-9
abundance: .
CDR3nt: TGTGCCAGCAGCCCCCGGGACAGCGCATACAATGAGCAGTTCTTC
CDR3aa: CASSPRDSAYNEQFF

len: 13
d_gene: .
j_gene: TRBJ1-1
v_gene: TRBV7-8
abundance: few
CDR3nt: TGTGCCAGCAGCTGGGAAGTGAACACTGAAGCTTTCTTT
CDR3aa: CASSWEVNTEAFF

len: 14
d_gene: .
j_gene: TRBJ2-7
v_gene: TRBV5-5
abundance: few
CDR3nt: TGTGCCAGCAGCTTGTCTGCAACGAGCTACGAGCAGTACTTC
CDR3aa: CASSLSATSYEQYF

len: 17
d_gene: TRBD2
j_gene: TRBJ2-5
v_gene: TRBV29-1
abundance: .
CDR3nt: TGCAGCGCTGAGGGTCCCAGCGGGAGGGATAGACAAGAGACCCAGTACTTC
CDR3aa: CSAEGPSGRDRQETQYF

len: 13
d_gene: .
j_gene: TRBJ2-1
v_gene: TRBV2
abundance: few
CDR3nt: TGTGCCAGCAGTGAAGCGATGAACAATGAGCAGTTCTTC
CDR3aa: CASSEAMNNEQFF

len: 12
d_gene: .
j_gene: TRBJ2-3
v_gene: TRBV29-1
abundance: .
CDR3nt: TGCAGCGCGAGAATAACAGGGGATACGCAGTATTTT
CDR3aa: CSARITGDTQYF

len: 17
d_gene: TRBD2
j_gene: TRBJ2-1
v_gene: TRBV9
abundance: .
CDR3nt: TGTGCCGGCAGCGTAGTGGCTAGCGGGGGGGCGGACAATGAGCAGTTCTTC
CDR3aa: CAGSVVASGGADNEQFF

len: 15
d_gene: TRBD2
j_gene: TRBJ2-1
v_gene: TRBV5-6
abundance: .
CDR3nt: TGTGCCAGCAGCTCCCGACTAGCGGGGTACAATGAGCAGTTCTTC
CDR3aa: CASSSRLAGYNEQFF

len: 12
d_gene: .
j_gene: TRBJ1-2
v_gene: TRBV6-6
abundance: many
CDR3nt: TGTGCCAGCAGTTACCTAGGGAATGGCTACACCTTC
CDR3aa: CASSYLGNGYTF

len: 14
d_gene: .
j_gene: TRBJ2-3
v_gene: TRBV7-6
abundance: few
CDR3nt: TGTGCCAGCAGCTTAGTTTACCCCACAGATACGCAGTATTTT
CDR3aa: CASSLVYPTDTQYF

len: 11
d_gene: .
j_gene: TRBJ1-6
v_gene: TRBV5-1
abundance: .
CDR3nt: TGCCCTCGCGGGACCCATTCACCCCTCCACTTT
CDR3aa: CPRGTHSPLHF

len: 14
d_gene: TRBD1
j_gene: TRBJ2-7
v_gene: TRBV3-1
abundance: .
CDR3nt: TGTGCCAGCAGCCAAGAGGGGACAGCCGGAGAGCAGTACTTC
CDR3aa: CASSQEGTAGEQYF

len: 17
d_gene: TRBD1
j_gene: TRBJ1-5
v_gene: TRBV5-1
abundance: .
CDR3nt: TGCGCCAGCAGCTTGGCACCACGGGACAGGCTCAATCAGCCCCAGCATTTT
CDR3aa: CASSLAPRDRLNQPQHF

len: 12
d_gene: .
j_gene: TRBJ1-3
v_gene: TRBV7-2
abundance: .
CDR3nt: TGTGCCAGCAGCCAGCCTGGGGACACCATATATTTT
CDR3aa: CASSQPGDTIYF

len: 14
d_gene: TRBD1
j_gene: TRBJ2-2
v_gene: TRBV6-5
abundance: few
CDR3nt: TGTGCCAGCAGAGACAGGGTAAACACCGGGGAGCTGTTTTTT
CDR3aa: CASRDRVNTGELFF

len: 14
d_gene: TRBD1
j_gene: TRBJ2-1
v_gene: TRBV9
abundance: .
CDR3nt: TGTGCCAGCAGCGTATCCGGGACAGACTACGAGCAGTTCTTC
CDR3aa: CASSVSGTDYEQFF

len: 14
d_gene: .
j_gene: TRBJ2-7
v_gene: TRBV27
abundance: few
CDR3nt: TGTGCCAGCAGTTTATCGGAATTTATCTACGAGCAGTACTTC
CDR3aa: CASSLSEFIYEQYF

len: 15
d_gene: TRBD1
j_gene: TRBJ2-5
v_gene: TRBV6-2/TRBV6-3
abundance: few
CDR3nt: TGTGCCAGCAGTGGCGGGACAGGATGGGAAGAGACCCAGTACTTC
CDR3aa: CASSGGTGWEETQYF

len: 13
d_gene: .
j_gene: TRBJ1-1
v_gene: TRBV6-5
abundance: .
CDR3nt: TGTGCCAGTTCGGTGCAGTCGAACACTGAAGCTTTCTTT
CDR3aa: CASSVQSNTEAFF

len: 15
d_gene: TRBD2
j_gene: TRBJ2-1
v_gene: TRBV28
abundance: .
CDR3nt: TGTGCCAGCAGTTTTGATGGGACTAGCGTTAGTGAGCAGTTCTTC
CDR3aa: CASSFDGTSVSEQFF

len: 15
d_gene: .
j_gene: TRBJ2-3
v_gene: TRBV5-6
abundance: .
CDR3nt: TGTGCCAGCAGCTCGCTCCGGGGGAGCACAGATACGCAGTATTTT
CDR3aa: CASSSLRGSTDTQYF

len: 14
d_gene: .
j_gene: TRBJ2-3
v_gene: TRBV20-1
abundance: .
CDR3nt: TGCAGTGCTAGAGCGGTGGGGAAACCAGATACGCAGTATTTT
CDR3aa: CSARAVGKPDTQYF

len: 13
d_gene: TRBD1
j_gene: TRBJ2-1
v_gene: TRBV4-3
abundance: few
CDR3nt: TGCGCCAGCAGCCAAGCCAGGGGGCGTGAGCAGTTCTTC
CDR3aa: CASSQARGREQFF

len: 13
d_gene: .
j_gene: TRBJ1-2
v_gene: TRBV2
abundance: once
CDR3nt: TGTGCCAGCAGTGAAGGGCTGACCTATGGCTACACCTTC
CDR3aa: CASSEGLTYGYTF

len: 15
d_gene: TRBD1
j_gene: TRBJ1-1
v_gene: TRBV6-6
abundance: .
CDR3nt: TGTGCCAGCAGTTACTCGCCGGGACAGGGGACTGAAGCTTTCTTT
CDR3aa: CASSYSPGQGTEAFF

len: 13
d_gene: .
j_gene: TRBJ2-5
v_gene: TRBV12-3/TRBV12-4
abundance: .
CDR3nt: TGTGCCAGCAGACCGGGACGCGGAGATGAGCAGTACTTC
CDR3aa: CASRPGRGDEQYF

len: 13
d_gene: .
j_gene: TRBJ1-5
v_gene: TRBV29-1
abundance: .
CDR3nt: TGCAGCGTGGCTCCGGGGGCCAATCAGCCCCAGCATTTT
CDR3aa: CSVAPGANQPQHF

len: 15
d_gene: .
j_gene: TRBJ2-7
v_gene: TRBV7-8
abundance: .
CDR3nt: TGTGCCAGCAGCTTTTCTACAGGGGAGGGCTACGAGCAGTACTTC
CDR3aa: CASSFSTGEGYEQYF

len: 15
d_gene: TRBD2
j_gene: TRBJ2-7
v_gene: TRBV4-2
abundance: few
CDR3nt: TGTGCCAGCAAACCGACTAGCGGGGGGTACTACGAGCAGTACTTC
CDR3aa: CASKPTSGGYYEQYF

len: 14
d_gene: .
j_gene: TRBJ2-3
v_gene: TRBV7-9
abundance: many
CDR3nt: TGTGCCAGCAGCCCCGCACGGTATACAGATACGCAGTATTTT
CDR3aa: CASSPARYTDTQYF

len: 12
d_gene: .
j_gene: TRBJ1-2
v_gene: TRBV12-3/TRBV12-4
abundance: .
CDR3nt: TGTGCCAGCAGTCTCTATCTCGATGGCTACACCTTC
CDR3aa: CASSLYLDGYTF